The TCR beta chain described here comes from a study of blood T cells in healthy people across ages. Study observations and caveats: Long-lived donors carried more naive CD4+ cells and greater diversity than aged donors. Older individuals had lower TCR beta diversity per million T cells (the decline was roughly linear).

This CDR3 is 13 amino acids long. The germline V gene has CDR1 DFQATT and CDR2 SNEGSKA (reference sequence). Remarks on this clonotype: Its target is unknown. An end of the junction does not agree with germline; a read error may underlie this.

The second PCR ran 7 to 11 cycles with a sample-barcoded 5' primer and J-beta primers. Every individual sample yielded 2.5 million or more paired-end reads (each containing CDR3). TCRdb redid the calling of the 5' RACE reads with MiXCR, one entry per CDR3 protein. The sample yields approximately 1.5 million distinct CDR3 sequences, less than 45% seen once. The sequenced material came from blood. The chain links TRBV20-1 to TRBJ2-5, with a possible D match to TRBD1 (6 bases). The TCR sequence derives from a woman younger than 30 in good health. The CDR3 here is CSAITGTQVTQYF. In nucleotides, the CDR3 is TGCAGTGCTATAACAGGGACCCAAGTGACCCAGTACTTC.